The clone carrying this T cell receptor gamma chain was counted a few times. Its antigen is as yet unknown. The TCRdb record carries a much larger clone's protein, which differs from this DNA's translation at residue 10; a read error is the likely cause, and the protein listed here is the DNA translation. TCRdb processed the RT-PCR reads again with the CATT caller. The sample holds 150 to 200 gamma-chain clones; over 2.5% are singletons and the top ten take roughly 53%. The data are from a study of gammadelta T cells in human blood. Whole-study findings and limits: Microbial exposure appeared to drive polyclonal γδ T cell expansion after birth.

The CDR3 runs 16 residues. Germline V lookup: CDR1 GITISATS, CDR2 ISYDGTV (reference sequence). V usage is TRGV9 and J usage is TRGJP. The specimen was Vgamma9Vdelta2 gamma-delta T cells from infant blood. The TCR sequence derives from a human donor. The DNA of the CDR3 is TGTGCCTTGTGGGAGGTGCAAGAGTTGAGCAAAAAAATCAAGGTATTT. Residues: CALWEVQELSKKIKVF.